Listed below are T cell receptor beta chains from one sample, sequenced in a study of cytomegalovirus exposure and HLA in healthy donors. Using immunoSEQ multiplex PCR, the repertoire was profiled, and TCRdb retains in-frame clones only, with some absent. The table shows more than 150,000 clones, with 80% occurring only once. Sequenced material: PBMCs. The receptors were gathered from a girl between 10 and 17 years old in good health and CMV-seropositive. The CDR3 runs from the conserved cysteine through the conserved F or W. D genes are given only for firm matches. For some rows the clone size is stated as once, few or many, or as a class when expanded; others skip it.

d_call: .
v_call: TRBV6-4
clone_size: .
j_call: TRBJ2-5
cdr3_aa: CASSKEGTLRQETQYF
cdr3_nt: TGTGCCAGCAGTAAGGAGGGGACTTTAAGGCAAGAGACCCAGTACTTC

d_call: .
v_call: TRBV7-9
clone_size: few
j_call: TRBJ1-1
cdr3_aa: CASLELMNTEAFF
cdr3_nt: TGTGCCAGCTTGGAGCTCATGAACACTGAAGCTTTCTTT

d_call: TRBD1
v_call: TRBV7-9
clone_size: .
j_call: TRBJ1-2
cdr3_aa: CASSWTGGVYGYTF
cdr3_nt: TGTGCCAGCAGCTGGACAGGGGGCGTCTATGGCTACACCTTC

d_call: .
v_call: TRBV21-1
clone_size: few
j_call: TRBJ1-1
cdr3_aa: CASSQRTGVRGNTEAFF
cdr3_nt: TGTGCCAGCAGCCAACGGACAGGGGTGAGAGGGAACACTGAAGCTTTCTTT

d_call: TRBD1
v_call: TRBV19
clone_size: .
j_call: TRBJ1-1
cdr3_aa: CASRAGGASSEAFF
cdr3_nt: TGTGCCAGTCGCGCAGGGGGCGCATCCTCTGAAGCTTTCTTT

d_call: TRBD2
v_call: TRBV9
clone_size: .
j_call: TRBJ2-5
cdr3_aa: CASSVGGTGETQYF
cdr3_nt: TGTGCCAGCAGCGTGGGGGGGACCGGAGAGACCCAGTACTTC

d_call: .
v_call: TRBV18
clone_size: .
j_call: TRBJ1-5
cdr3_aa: CASSEPGSVGNQPQHF
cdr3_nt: TGTGCCAGCTCCGAACCGGGGTCCGTAGGTAATCAGCCCCAGCATTTT

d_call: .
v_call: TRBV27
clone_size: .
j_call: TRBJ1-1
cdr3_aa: CASSFFSGTEAFF
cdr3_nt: TGTGCCAGCAGTTTCTTCAGTGGCACTGAAGCTTTCTTT

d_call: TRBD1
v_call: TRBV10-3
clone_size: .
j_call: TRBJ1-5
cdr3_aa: CAIRAGTGGGYQPQHF
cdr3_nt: TGTGCCATCAGGGCCGGGACAGGGGGCGGATATCAGCCCCAGCATTTT

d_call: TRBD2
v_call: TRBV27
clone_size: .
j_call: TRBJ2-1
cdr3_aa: CASRTSGGYNEQFF
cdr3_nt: TGTGCCAGCCGAACTAGCGGGGGTTACAATGAGCAGTTCTTC

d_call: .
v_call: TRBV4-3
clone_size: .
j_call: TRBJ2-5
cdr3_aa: CASSQDSRNQETQYF
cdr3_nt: TGCGCCAGCAGCCAAGATTCCAGGAACCAAGAGACCCAGTACTTC

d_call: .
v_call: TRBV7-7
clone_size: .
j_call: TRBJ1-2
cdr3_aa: CASTRDHKTGERFYGYTF
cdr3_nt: TGTGCTAGCACCCGAGACCACAAGACAGGTGAGCGATTTTATGGCTACACCTTC

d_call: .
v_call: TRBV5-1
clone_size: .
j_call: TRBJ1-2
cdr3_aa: CASSLAVRGEDGYTF
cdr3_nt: TGCGCCAGCAGCTTGGCCGTTCGGGGAGAAGATGGCTACACCTTC

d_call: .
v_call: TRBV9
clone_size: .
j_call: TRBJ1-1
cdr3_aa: CASSVAGTPNTEAFF
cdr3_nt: TGTGCCAGCAGCGTAGCCGGGACACCGAACACTGAAGCTTTCTTT

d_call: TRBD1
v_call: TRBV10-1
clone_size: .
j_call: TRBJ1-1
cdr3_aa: CASSRDRDTEAFF
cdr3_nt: TGCGCCAGCAGTCGGGACAGGGATACTGAAGCTTTCTTT

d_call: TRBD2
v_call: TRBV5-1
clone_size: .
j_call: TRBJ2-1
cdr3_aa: CASKASGKYNEQFF
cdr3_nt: TGCGCCAGCAAGGCTAGCGGGAAATACAATGAGCAGTTCTTC

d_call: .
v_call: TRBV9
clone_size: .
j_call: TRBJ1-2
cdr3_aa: CASRPTGSLSTYTF
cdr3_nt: TGTGCCAGCAGACCCACGGGGTCCCTAAGTACCTACACCTTC

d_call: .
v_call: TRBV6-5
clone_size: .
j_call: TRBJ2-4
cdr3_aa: CASSQGGQSNIQYF
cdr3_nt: TGTGCCAGCAGCCAGGGGGGACAGAGCAACATTCAGTACTTC

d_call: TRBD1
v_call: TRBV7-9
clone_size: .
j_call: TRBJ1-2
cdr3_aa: CASSLRGANYGYTF
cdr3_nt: TGTGCCAGCAGCCTCAGGGGGGCCAACTATGGCTACACCTTC

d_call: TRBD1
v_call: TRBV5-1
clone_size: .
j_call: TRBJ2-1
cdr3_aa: CASSFSAQGNEQFF
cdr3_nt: TGCGCCAGCAGCTTTTCGGCACAGGGGAATGAGCAGTTCTTC

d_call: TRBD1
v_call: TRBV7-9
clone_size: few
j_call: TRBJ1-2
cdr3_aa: CASSLGTGYGYTF
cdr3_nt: TGTGCCAGCAGCTTAGGGACAGGGTATGGCTACACCTTC

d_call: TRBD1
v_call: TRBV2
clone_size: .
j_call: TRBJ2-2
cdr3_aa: CASGRTGGTGELFF
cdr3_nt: TGTGCCAGCGGCCGGACAGGGGGTACCGGGGAGCTGTTTTTT

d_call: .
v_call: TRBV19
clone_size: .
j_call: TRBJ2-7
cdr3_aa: CASSQEDGSYEQYF
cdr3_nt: TGTGCCAGTAGCCAGGAGGACGGCTCCTACGAGCAGTACTTC

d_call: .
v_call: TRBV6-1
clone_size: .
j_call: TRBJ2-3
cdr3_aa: CASSVSSGTDTQYF
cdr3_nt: TGTGCCAGCAGTGTTTCCAGCGGGACAGATACGCAGTATTTT

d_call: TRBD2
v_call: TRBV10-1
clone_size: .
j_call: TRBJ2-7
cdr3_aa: CASSVSLAGVNEQYF
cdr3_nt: TGCGCCAGCAGTGTTTCCCTAGCGGGAGTAAACGAGCAGTACTTC

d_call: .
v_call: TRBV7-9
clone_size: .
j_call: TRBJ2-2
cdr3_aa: CASSEFRHSNTGELFF
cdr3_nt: TGTGCCAGCAGCGAGTTTAGACACTCGAACACCGGGGAGCTGTTTTTT

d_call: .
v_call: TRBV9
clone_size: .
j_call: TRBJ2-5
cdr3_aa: CASSVGVRAGQETQYF
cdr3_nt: TGTGCCAGCAGCGTAGGAGTCCGGGCAGGGCAAGAGACCCAGTACTTC

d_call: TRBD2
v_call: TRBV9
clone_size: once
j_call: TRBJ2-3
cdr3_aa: CASSTGLAGDADTQYF
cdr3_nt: TGTGCCAGCAGCACCGGACTAGCGGGAGACGCAGATACGCAGTATTTT

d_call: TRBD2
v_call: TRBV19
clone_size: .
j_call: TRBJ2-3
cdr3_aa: CASSIRLAGPDTQYF
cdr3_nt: TGTGCCAGTAGTATACGGCTAGCGGGACCAGATACGCAGTATTTT

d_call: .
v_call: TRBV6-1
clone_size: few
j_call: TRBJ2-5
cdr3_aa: CASSEAVGGAETQYF
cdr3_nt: TGTGCCAGCAGTGAAGCTGTAGGTGGGGCAGAGACCCAGTACTTC

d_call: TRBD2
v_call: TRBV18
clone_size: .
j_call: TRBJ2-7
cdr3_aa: CASSHGTSGSEQYF
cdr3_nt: TGTGCCAGCTCTCACGGGACTAGCGGGTCCGAGCAGTACTTC

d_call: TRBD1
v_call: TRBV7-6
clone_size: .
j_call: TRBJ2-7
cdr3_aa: CASSLASGQGNYEQYF
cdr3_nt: TGTGCCAGCAGCTTAGCAAGTGGACAGGGGAACTACGAGCAGTACTTC

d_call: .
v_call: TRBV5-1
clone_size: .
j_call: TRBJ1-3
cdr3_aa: CASSPDSAGNTIYF
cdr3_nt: TGCGCCAGCAGCCCGGACAGCGCTGGAAACACCATATATTTT

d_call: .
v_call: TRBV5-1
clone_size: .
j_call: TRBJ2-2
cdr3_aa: CASSLTLARTGELFF
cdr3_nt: TGCGCCAGCAGCTTGACTCTCGCGAGAACCGGGGAGCTGTTTTTT

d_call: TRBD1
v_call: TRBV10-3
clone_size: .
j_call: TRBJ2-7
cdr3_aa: CAISEFGTGGEQYF
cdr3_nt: TGTGCCATCAGTGAGTTCGGGACAGGGGGCGAGCAGTACTTC

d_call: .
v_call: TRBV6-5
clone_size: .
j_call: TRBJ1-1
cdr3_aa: CASSWALNTEAFF
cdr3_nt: TGTGCCAGCAGTTGGGCACTGAACACTGAAGCTTTCTTT

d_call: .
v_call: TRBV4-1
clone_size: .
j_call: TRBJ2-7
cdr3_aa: CASSQPKGGVHEQYF
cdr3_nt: TGCGCCAGCAGCCAGCCCAAGGGCGGGGTCCACGAGCAGTACTTC

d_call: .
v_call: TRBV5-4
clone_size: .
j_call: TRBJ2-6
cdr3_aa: CASSPSVSGANVLTF
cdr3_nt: TGTGCCAGCAGCCCTTCAGTCTCTGGGGCCAACGTCCTGACTTTC

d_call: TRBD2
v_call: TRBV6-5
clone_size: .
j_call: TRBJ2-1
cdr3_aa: CASSYGTSYNEQFF
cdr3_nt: TGTGCCAGCAGTTACGGGACTAGCTACAATGAGCAGTTCTTC

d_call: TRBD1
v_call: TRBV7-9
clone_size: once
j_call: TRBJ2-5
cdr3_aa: CASRTGNGETQYF
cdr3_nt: TGTGCCAGTCGGACAGGGAATGGAGAGACCCAGTACTTC

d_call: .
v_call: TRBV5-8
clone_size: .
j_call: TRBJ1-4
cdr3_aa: CASSLPGLNEKLFF
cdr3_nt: TGTGCCAGCAGTCTCCCAGGGCTTAATGAAAAACTGTTTTTT